This is a list of T cell receptor beta chains from one sample in a study of blood T cells in healthy people across ages. TCRdb passed the 5' RACE reads through MiXCR, listing each CDR3 protein once. The sample comprises around 500,000 distinct CDR3 sequences, 40% to 50% of which are singletons, and about 26% rests with the top ten. What was sequenced was blood. All receptors come from a man aged 80 or over in good health. Both conserved end residues are part of each CDR3. The order of the fields is CDR3 protein, CDR3 DNA, V gene, J gene, D gene, clone size, CDR3 length. A D gene is named only where the DNA matches it firmly. Clone size, where shown, is once, few, many, or a class for clones that have expanded.

CASSRDSAEAFF	TGTGCCAGCAGCCGGGACAGCGCTGAAGCTTTCTTT	TRBV4-2	TRBJ1-1	TRBD1	once	12
CASRSLAGGADTQYF	TGTGCCAGCAGGTCCCTAGCGGGGGGGGCAGATACGCAGTATTTT	TRBV6-5	TRBJ2-3	TRBD2	-	15
CASSLDLANTEAFF	TGCGCCAGCAGCTTGGATTTAGCAAACACTGAAGCTTTCTTT	TRBV5-1	TRBJ1-1	-	few	14
CASRLAGSQETQYF	TGTGCCAGCCGGCTAGCGGGGTCCCAAGAGACCCAGTACTTC	TRBV6-2/TRBV6-3	TRBJ2-5	TRBD2	many	14
CASSRQGGSLEAFF	TGTGCCAGCAGTCGACAGGGGGGATCCCTTGAAGCTTTCTTT	TRBV12-3/TRBV12-4	TRBJ1-1	TRBD1	once	14
CASSLDAGTAIYGYTF	TGTGCCAGCAGCTTAGATGCCGGAACCGCCATCTATGGCTACACCTTC	TRBV7-9	TRBJ1-2	-	-	16
CAGSMRAGDTGELFF	TGTGCCGGCAGCATGAGGGCCGGGGACACCGGGGAGCTGTTTTTT	TRBV6-6	TRBJ2-2	-	-	15
CASSSGRTSGISETQYF	TGTGCCAGCAGTTCCGGGCGGACTAGCGGGATTTCAGAGACCCAGTACTTC	TRBV6-5	TRBJ2-5	TRBD2	many	17
CASSTSVIYEQYF	TGTGCCAGCAGCACTAGCGTGATATACGAGCAGTACTTC	TRBV7-2	TRBJ2-7	TRBD2	once	13
CASSVSGGGTDTQYF	TGTGCCAGCAGCGTGAGCGGAGGGGGCACAGATACGCAGTATTTT	TRBV9	TRBJ2-3	-	few	15
CASSPSSPVYEQYF	TGTGCCAGCTCACCTAGCTCACCAGTCTACGAGCAGTACTTC	TRBV18	TRBJ2-7	-	few	14
CASSPQPGGAYNEQFF	TGTGCCAGCAGCCCCCAGCCAGGGGGTGCCTACAATGAGCAGTTCTTC	TRBV11-2	TRBJ2-1	TRBD1	-	16
CASSPVGKNYEQYF	TGTGCCAGCAGTCCCGTCGGGAAGAACTACGAGCAGTACTTC	TRBV6-2/TRBV6-3	TRBJ2-7	-	-	14
CASSFGLNQPQHF	TGTGCCAGCAGCTTTGGGCTGAATCAGCCCCAGCATTTT	TRBV5-6	TRBJ1-5	-	-	13
CSARAGTSGRGYEQYF	TGCAGTGCTAGAGCGGGGACTAGCGGGAGGGGCTACGAGCAGTACTTC	TRBV20-1	TRBJ2-7	TRBD2	-	16
CSATSTGKNTEAFF	TGCAGTGCTACCTCGACAGGGAAGAACACTGAAGCTTTCTTT	TRBV20-1	TRBJ1-1	TRBD1	-	14
CSARDSGRGWLGQETQYF	TGCAGTGCTAGAGATTCTGGGCGGGGGTGGCTCGGACAAGAGACCCAGTACTTC	TRBV20-1	TRBJ2-5	TRBD2	-	18
CASSSSGLTYEQYF	TGTGCCAGCAGCTCTTCAGGGTTGACCTACGAGCAGTACTTC	TRBV7-9	TRBJ2-7	-	few	14
CSARVAANTDTQYF	TGCAGTGCTAGAGTTGCGGCTAACACAGATACGCAGTATTTT	TRBV20-1	TRBJ2-3	-	few	14
CASSPTGGDTGELFF	TGTGCCAGCAGCCCCACAGGGGGGGACACCGGGGAGCTGTTTTTT	TRBV6-6	TRBJ2-2	-	few	15
CASSSWGSGTTRTDTQYF	TGTGCCAGCAGTTCGTGGGGGTCGGGGACTACCCGCACAGATACGCAGTATTTT	TRBV11-2	TRBJ2-3	TRBD2	once	18